At least ten counts were recorded for the clone carrying this T cell receptor beta chain. Amplified material comprised TCR beta CDR3 regions derived from RNA transcripts. Second-round multiplex PCR followed a first-round RT-PCR using HTBI primers. TCRdb reprocessed the multiplex PCR reads via MiXCR and lists one record per CDR3 protein. Of nearly 400,000 distinct CDR3 sequences listed, 18% are singletons. Trimming shortened V by 7 bases and J by 7 bases, and 16 bases separated the two germline ends. Germline CDR1 MNHEY, CDR2 SVGAGI. The CDR3 is 13 residues long. These data are taken from a study of Graves' ophthalmopathy and Graves' hyperthyroidism.

Sequenced material: peripheral blood. The chain joins TRBV6-5 to TRBJ1-2; possibly TRBD1 for D (5 bases). The TCR originated in a woman under 30 with Graves' ophthalmopathy. The CDR3 nucleotides read TGTGCCAGCACTAACCTAATGACAGCTGGCTACACCTTC. It encodes CASTNLMTAGYTF.